The TCR beta chain under discussion was sequenced for a study of shared clonotypes between healthy human individuals. Overall study findings and caveats: In a few donors, roughly 5.2% of naive CD4 clonotypes appeared in common. Naive subsets generally exceeded memory subsets in estimated richness.

Splitting of CD4+ cells produced CD45RA+ naive and CD45RA-negative memory subsets. CDR1 is GTSNPN, CDR2 SVGIG, per germline (reference sequence). This CDR3 has 13 amino acids. After removal of 8 bases from V and 0 bases from J, the junction contained 4 bases not matched to a gene. Assay used: immunoSEQ multiplex PCR; TCRdb lists only in-frame clones, some missing. There are roughly 2 million clones in the sample; over 85% occur only once, and 0.1% to 0.15% lies in the top ten. Comments on this clone: The antigen remains undetermined.

The chain employs TRBV30 and TRBJ2-1; TRBD2 aligns across 7 bases. This sequence originates from a man between 18 and 29 years old in good health. The specimen sequenced was naive CD4+ T cells sorted from blood. Subset noted: CD45RA+ positively selected. The CDR3 spells CARGGSSYNEQFF. Here the CDR3 DNA reads TGTGCCAGGGGCGGGAGCTCCTACAATGAGCAGTTCTTC.